Shown below are 3 T cell receptor beta chains from a single sample sequenced in a study of graft-versus-host responses after intestinal transplantation. For these TCRs, the target antigens are not known. Assay used: immunoSEQ multiplex PCR; TCRdb lists only in-frame clones, some missing. The sample has 73,000 or so clones, almost 90% seen once. Sequencing used unstimulated CD8+ T cells sorted from spleen or lymph node cells, obtained before transplant. The source of these receptors is a human donor who was the organ donor for an intestinal transplant.

The chain is built from TRBV27 and TRBJ2-7; TRBD1 matches at 7 bases. CDR1 is MNHEY and CDR2 is SMNVEV in the germline V gene (reference sequence). The ends lost 2 bases at V and 0 bases at J; junction bases unmatched: 13. This CDR3 is 18 amino acids long. Written as DNA, the CDR3 is TGTGCCAGCAGTTTAACCCCCAGACAGGGACCGAGCTCCTACGAGCAGTACGTC. This sequence encodes CASSLTPRQGPSSYEQYV.

This clone was seen a few times. The chain is built from TRBV7-9 and TRBJ2-7, with D maybe TRBD1 (5 bases). V was clipped by 5 bases and J by 6 bases, with 14 bases between them. Germline CDR1 is SEHNR and CDR2 is FQNEAQ (reference sequence). This CDR3 has 13 residues. The chain's CDR3 is CASSAPRVPEQYV. CDR3 coding DNA: TGTGCCAGCAGCGCGCCCAGGGTGCCCGAGCAGTACGTC.

The V gene is TRBV29-1, the J gene TRBJ2-3, with unresolved D. Germline assignment: CDR1 SQVTM and CDR2 ANQGSEA. The length of the CDR3 is 14 residues. V lost 4 bases and J 2 bases, leaving 13 bases between the germline ends. In nucleotides, the CDR3 is TGCAGCGTTGTTCTAGTAGTAGACACAGATACGCAGTATTTT. It codes for CSVVLVVDTDTQYF.